The present T cell receptor beta chain was sequenced within a study of blood T cell repertoires in COVID-19. The germline V gene has CDR1 MGHRA and CDR2 YSYEKL. This CDR3 comprises 14 residues. V was pared by 0 bases and J by 6 bases, with 11 bases between. Authors' analysis steps: Amplification with reference gene primers provided the estimates of nucleated cell counts. TCRdb's table, derived via immunoSEQ multiplex PCR, lists solely in-frame clones and lacks some. V and J calls plus clone size are reproduced from that table; the DNA served to infer D and trimming. The sample records tens of thousands of clones, around 86% being singletons.

The J gene is TRBJ2-5, the V gene TRBV4-1, with a tentative D call TRBD1 (6 bases). The sequence was collected from a human donor in a cohort sampled during active COVID-19. The specimen was peripheral blood. CDR3 amino acids: CASSQDRGAKTQYF. CDR3 in DNA: TGCGCCAGCAGCCAAGACAGGGGAGCGAAGACCCAGTACTTC.